This T cell receptor (beta chain) was captured in a study of T cells after yellow fever vaccination. In TCRdb, the 5' RACE reads were re-called with MiXCR into one record per CDR3 protein. The repertoire consists of about 340,000 distinct CDR3 sequences, with about 4% occurring once and the leading ten covering 20% to 25%. Study results and limitations: Subsequent to the booster, the majority of primary-vaccination clones reappeared (about 97% CD4, 88% CD8). Only a minor proportion of clonotypes was detected across both CD4 and CD8 compartments. There was a possibility that FACS-sorted repertoires contained abundant clonotypes contaminating from the bulk population. When the response was secondary, it was weaker but reached its peak faster, day 5 versus 15.

The CDR3 runs 18 residues. Germline V CDR1 and CDR2: MNHEY, SVGEGT. The V and J ends lost 5 bases and 0 bases, in that order; junction bases with no gene match: 12. This clonotype was counted a single time. Its antigen is not known. The clonotype comes from a man younger than 30 who received the YFV17D yellow fever vaccine. Sequenced here: PBMCs, sampled 5 days after the yellow fever booster vaccination. This sequence joins TRBV6-2 or TRBV6-3 and TRBJ2-1; 8 nucleotides line up with TRBD2. The CDR3 loop reads CASSPYSSGYISYNEQFF. CDR3 coding DNA: TGTGCCAGCAGTCCCTATTCTAGCGGGTATATCTCCTACAATGAGCAGTTCTTC.